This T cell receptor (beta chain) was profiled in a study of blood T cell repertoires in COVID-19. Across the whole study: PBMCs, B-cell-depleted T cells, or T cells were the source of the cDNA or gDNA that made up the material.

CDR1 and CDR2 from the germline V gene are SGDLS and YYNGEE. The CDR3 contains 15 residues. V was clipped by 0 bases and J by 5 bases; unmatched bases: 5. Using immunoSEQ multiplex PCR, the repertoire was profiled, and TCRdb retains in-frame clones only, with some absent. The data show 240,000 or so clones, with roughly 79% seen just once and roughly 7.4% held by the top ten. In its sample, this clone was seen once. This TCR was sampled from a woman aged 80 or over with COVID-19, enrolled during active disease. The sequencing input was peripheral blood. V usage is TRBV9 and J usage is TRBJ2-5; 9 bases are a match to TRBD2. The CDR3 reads CASSVGGRAVETQYF. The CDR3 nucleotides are TGTGCCAGCAGCGTAGGCGGGAGGGCCGTGGAGACCCAGTACTTC.